These 21 T cell receptor beta chains share one sample of origin, sequenced in a study of shared clonotypes between healthy human individuals. Generated by immunoSEQ multiplex PCR, the TCRdb table keeps only in-frame clones and is missing some. The table includes roughly 1,000,000 clones, 78% detected once. Sequenced: memory CD4+ T cells from PBMCs. The subset denotes: CD45RA-negative fraction. The source is a man aged 18 to 29 in good health. Some clones in this sample may be carry-over from other donors' samples.

The rearrangement joins TRBV9 to TRBJ2-3, with TRBD2 identical over 7 bases. J gave up 3 bases and V 4 bases, and 14 bases lay outside the gene matches. From germline, CDR1 is SGDLS and CDR2 YYNGEE. The CDR3 sequence is 17 residues long. CDR3 sequence (DNA): TGTGCCAGCAGCCCCCGACCTAGCGGTTTAGGGACAGATACGCAGTATTTT. Encoded protein: CASSPRPSGLGTDTQYF.

The gene calls are TRBV5-6 and TRBJ2-4; D uncertain. V shed 0 bases and J shed 7 bases, with 20 bases lying between them. This CDR3 spans 17 amino acids. Germline CDR1 is SGHDT and CDR2 is YYEEEE. The CDR3 nucleotides read TGTGCCAGCAGCTTGGAGGCAGGCCCACCCTTTGGGAACATTCAGTACTTC. As protein: CASSLEAGPPFGNIQYF.

The chain recombines TRBV27 with TRBJ2-7; 7 nucleotides match TRBD2. This CDR3 spans 14 amino acids. J gave up 3 bases and V 4 bases, and 6 bases lay outside the gene matches. The V gene's germline CDR1 is MNHEY and CDR2 SMNVEV (reference sequence). CDR3 protein: CASSSRAGIYEQYF. DNA for the CDR3: TGTGCCAGCAGTTCGCGAGCGGGGATCTACGAGCAGTACTTC.

As to this clone: The same CDR3 arises from other DNA sequences in this sample as well. The rearrangement uses TRBV18 and TRBJ1-1; D unclear. CDR3 length: 14 residues. Trimming cost V 0 bases and J 1 base, with 6 bases left between them. The germline V gene encodes CDR1 KGHSH and CDR2 LQKENI. The CDR3 DNA is TGTGCCAGCTCACCACCCCCGGGGAACACTGAAGCTTTCTTT. Translation: CASSPPPGNTEAFF.

In regard to this clone: The same CDR3 is also encoded by other DNA sequences in this sample. The rearrangement joins TRBV29-1 to TRBJ2-2; D might be TRBD2 (7 bases). The length of the CDR3 is 13 residues. Trimming shortened V by 4 bases and J by 3 bases, and 9 bases separated the two germline ends. Germline CDR1 reads SQVTM; CDR2 reads ANQGSEA. CDR3 in DNA: TGCAGCGTTGGAGGGGGGGACACCGGGGAGCTGTTTTTT. Translation: CSVGGGDTGELFF.

This rearrangement joins TRBV5-6 to TRBJ2-5, with no clear D. The germline CDR1 and CDR2 sequences are SGHDT and YYEEEE. V was pared by 0 bases and J by 5 bases, with 14 bases between. The CDR3 spans 15 residues. CDR3 amino acids: CASSLVGVNRETQYF. The CDR3 DNA is TGTGCCAGCAGCTTGGTCGGTGTGAACCGGGAGACCCAGTACTTC.

The chain carries TRBV7-2 and TRBJ2-1, with TRBD2 identical over 9 bases. With V trimmed by 5 bases and J by 2 bases, 4 bases remained unmatched. CDR1 and CDR2 (germline): SGHTA, FQGNSA. The CDR3 is made up of 15 amino acids. The DNA of the CDR3 is TGTGCCAGCAGCACACTAGCGGGCGCCTACAATGAGCAGTTCTTC. Translating gives CASSTLAGAYNEQFF. Full variable domain (outside the CDR3, taken from reference TRBV7-2 and TRBJ2-1): GAGVSQSPSNKVTEKGKDVELRCDPISGHTALYWYRQSLGQGLEFLIYFQGNSAPDKSGLPSDRFSAERTGGSVSTLTIQRTQQEDSAVYLCASSTLAGAYNEQFFGPGTRLTVL.

The rearrangement links TRBV20-1 to TRBJ2-7; TRBD2 aligns across 7 bases. The CDR3 extends over 11 amino acids. The V segment lost 4 bases and the J segment 7 bases; nucleotides outside the gene matches: 4. Germline V gene sequence: CDR1 DFQATT, CDR2 SNEGSKA (reference sequence). CDR3 in DNA: TGCAGTGCTACCGGGGAGGGGGAGCAGTACTTC. This codes for CSATGEGEQYF.

The genes are TRBV7-6 and TRBJ2-3; unclear D gene. The germline V gene has CDR1 SGHVS and CDR2 FNYEAQ. The CDR3 totals 14 residues. V was shortened by 1 base and J by 3 bases, with 8 bases between the two germline ends. CDR3 sequence: CASSLGPFTDTQYF. Written as DNA, the CDR3 is TGTGCCAGCAGCTTAGGGCCCTTTACAGATACGCAGTATTTT.

CDR3 sequence (DNA): TGTGCCAGCAGCTCGCCTCCGGGCGGGGGCCGTCTGGATGGCTACACCTTC. Translating it yields CASSSPPGGGRLDGYTF. V usage is TRBV11-2 and J usage is TRBJ1-2, with D possibly being TRBD1 (6 bases). Trimming took 4 bases from V and 6 from J, leaving 24 bases between them. The CDR3 is 17 amino acids. Germline-derived CDR1 and CDR2 are SGHAT and FQNNGV.

The rearrangement links TRBV7-2 to TRBJ2-3; a weak D match, TRBD2 (6 bases). Trimming removed 1 base from V and 5 bases from J, with 16 bases in between. This CDR3 has 16 amino acids. From germline, CDR1 is SGHTA and CDR2 FQGNSA. CDR3 nucleotides: TGTGCCAGCAGCTTAGACCCCGCGGGGTTAAAAGATACGCAGTATTTT. This gives the protein CASSLDPAGLKDTQYF.

This clone was picked up one time. At the DNA level, this CDR3 is encoded by other sequences in the same sample as well. The CDR3 DNA is TGCGCCAGCAGCTTAGGGGGCACAGATACGCAGTATTTT. It is translated as CASSLGGTDTQYF. The chain couples TRBV5-1 to TRBJ2-3; a possible D gene is TRBD1 (5 bases). Trimming took off 2 bases at V and 1 base at J, with 5 bases between the two ends. The CDR3 extends over 13 amino acids. Germline values: CDR1 SGHRS, CDR2 YFSETQ.

This sequence joins TRBV2 and TRBJ2-7; no reliable D call. V was cut by 0 bases and J by 1 base, with 10 bases left in between. Germline CDR1 SNHLY, CDR2 FYNNEI. The CDR3 sequence is 15 residues long. The CDR3 DNA reads as TGTGCCAGCAGTGAAGCGGGAAATACATCCTACGAGCAGTACTTC. Its translation: CASSEAGNTSYEQYF.

Only a few counts were recorded for this clone. This chain links TRBV10-3 with TRBJ1-4; D may be TRBD1 (6 bases). The CDR3 is made up of 16 amino acids. The V and J ends lost 3 bases and 7 bases respectively, with 18 bases between them. Germline CDR1 is ENHRY and CDR2 is SYGVKD. Here the CDR3 reads CAISDQRSQGFEKLFF. The CDR3 nucleotides read TGTGCCATCAGTGATCAGAGGTCCCAGGGGTTTGAAAAACTGTTTTTT.

Note on this clone: This same CDR3 is encoded by further DNA sequences in the sample. V usage is TRBV6-5 and J usage is TRBJ2-2; maybe TRBD2 (5 bases). The length of the CDR3 is 15 residues. Between the trimmed V and J ends, which lost 6 bases and 0 bases, there was a span of 11 bases. Germline loops: CDR1 MNHEY, CDR2 SVGAGI. The CDR3 DNA is TGTGCCAGCAGCATCCGGACTGCGAACACCGGGGAGCTGTTTTTT. As protein: CASSIRTANTGELFF.

On this clone: This CDR3 is also generated by other DNA sequences in the sample. The rearrangement uses TRBV28 and TRBJ2-5, with TRBD2 identical over 8 bases. The CDR3 contains 15 residues. With V trimmed by 0 bases and J by 4 bases, 4 bases remained unmatched. Germline values: CDR1 MDHEN, CDR2 SYDVKM. The CDR3 here is CASSLWAGGGETQYF. CDR3 bases: TGTGCCAGCAGTTTATGGGCGGGGGGCGGAGAGACCCAGTACTTC.

The chain recombines TRBV11-2 with TRBJ2-7; perhaps TRBD1 as D (5 bases). V was clipped by 3 bases and J by 3 bases, with 18 bases between them. CDR3 length equals 16 residues. Germline CDR1 reads SGHAT; CDR2 reads FQNNGV. DNA of the CDR3: TGTGCCAGCAGCTTCCTACGCCAGGGTTCGGGCTACGAGCAGTACTTC. Its translation is CASSFLRQGSGYEQYF.

The chain is built from TRBV28 and TRBJ2-7; D gene ambiguous. This CDR3 is built from 15 residues. Trimming removed 8 bases at V and 0 bases at J, with 17 bases between. Germline V gene sequence: CDR1 MDHEN, CDR2 SYDVKM. CDR3 protein: CASRPSRMSSYEQYF. CDR3 DNA sequence: TGTGCCAGCCGTCCGTCGCGGATGAGCTCCTACGAGCAGTACTTC.

For this clone: The sample carries other DNA sequences with the same CDR3. This rearrangement joins TRBV5-4 to TRBJ2-5; 7 positions match TRBD1. Germline lookup yields CDR1 SGHNT and CDR2 YYREEE (reference sequence). Trimming took 5 bases from V and 1 from J; bases not matched to a gene: 2. This CDR3 has 13 amino acids. The CDR3 loop reads CASRRDSQETQYF. The CDR3 DNA sequence: TGTGCCAGCAGACGGGACAGCCAAGAGACCCAGTACTTC.

This rearrangement joins TRBV2 to TRBJ2-7, with 9 bases identical to TRBD2. Germline CDR1 SNHLY, CDR2 FYNNEI. V gave up 5 bases and J gave up 3 bases; unmatched junction bases: 8. The CDR3 loop spans 15 amino acids. The CDR3 sequence: CASSTLAGVGYEQYF. For the CDR3, the DNA is TGTGCCAGCAGTACCTTAGCGGGAGTGGGCTACGAGCAGTACTTC.

The chain recombines TRBV7-8 with TRBJ2-3; perhaps TRBD1 as D (5 bases). This CDR3 spans 15 amino acids. The germline V gene encodes CDR1 SGHVS and CDR2 FQNEAQ. V lost 1 base to trimming and J lost 4 bases, with 12 bases between them. Written as DNA, the CDR3 is TGTGCCAGCAGCTTAGTTCCCATAGGGGCAGATACGCAGTATTTT. This encodes CASSLVPIGADTQYF.